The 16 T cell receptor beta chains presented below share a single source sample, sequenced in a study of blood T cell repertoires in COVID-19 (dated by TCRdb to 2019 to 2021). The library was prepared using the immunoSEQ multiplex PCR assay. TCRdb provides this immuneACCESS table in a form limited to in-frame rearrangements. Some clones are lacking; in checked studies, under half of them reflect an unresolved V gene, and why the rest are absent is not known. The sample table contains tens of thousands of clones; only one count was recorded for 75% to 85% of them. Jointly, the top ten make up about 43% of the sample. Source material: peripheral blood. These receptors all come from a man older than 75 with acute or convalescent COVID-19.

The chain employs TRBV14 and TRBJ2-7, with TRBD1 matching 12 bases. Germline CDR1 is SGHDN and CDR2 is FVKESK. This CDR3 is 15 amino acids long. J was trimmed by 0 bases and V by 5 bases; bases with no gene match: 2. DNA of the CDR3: TGTGCCAGCAGCGAGGGACAGGGGGCCTCCTACGAGCAGTACTTC. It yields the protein CASSEGQGASYEQYF.

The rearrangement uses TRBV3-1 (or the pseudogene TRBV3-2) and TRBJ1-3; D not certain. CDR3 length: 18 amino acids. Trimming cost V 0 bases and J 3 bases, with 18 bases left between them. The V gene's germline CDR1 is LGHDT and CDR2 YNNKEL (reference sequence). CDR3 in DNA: TGTGCCAGCAGCCAAGATACTCCTCAGGCCCTCTTTGGAAACACCATATATTTT. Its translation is CASSQDTPQALFGNTIYF.

The CDR3 sequence: CASSSAGLDYEQYF. The CDR3, as DNA: TGTGCCAGCAGCTCTGCTGGACTAGACTACGAGCAGTACTTC. The V and J genes are TRBV7-2 and TRBJ2-7, with 7 bases that match TRBD2. The CDR3 totals 14 residues. J gave up 3 bases and V 4 bases, and 6 bases lay outside the gene matches. The germline CDR1 and CDR2 sequences are SGHTA and FQGNSA.

In DNA form, the CDR3 reads TGCGCCAGCAGCGAAATACAGGGCCACACTGAAGCTTTCTTT. It specifies CASSEIQGHTEAFF. The chain joins TRBV5-1 to TRBJ1-1; D possibly corresponds to TRBD1 (6 bases). V lost 4 bases and J lost 3, with 13 bases in between. CDR1 and CDR2 from the germline V gene are SGHRS and YFSETQ. This CDR3 is built from 14 residues.

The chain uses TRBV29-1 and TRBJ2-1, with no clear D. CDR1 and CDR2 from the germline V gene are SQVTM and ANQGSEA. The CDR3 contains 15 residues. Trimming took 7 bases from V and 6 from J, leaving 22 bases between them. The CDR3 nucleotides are TGCAGCGGTAACTCGCTAGGATCAACCTTCAATGAGCAGTTCTTC. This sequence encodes CSGNSLGSTFNEQFF.

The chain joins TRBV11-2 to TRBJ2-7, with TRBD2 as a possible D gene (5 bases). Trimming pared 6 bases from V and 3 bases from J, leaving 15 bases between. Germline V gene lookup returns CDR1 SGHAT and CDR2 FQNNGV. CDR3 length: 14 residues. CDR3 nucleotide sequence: TGTGCCAGCAGTCTCGATCGGACTGTCTACGAGCAGTACTTC. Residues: CASSLDRTVYEQYF.

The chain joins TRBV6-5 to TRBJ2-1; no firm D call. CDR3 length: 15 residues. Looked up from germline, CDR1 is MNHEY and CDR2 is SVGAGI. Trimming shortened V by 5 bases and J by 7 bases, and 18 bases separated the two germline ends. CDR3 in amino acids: CASSRNGDAGNEQFF. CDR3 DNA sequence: TGTGCCAGCAGTCGGAACGGAGACGCTGGGAATGAGCAGTTCTTC.

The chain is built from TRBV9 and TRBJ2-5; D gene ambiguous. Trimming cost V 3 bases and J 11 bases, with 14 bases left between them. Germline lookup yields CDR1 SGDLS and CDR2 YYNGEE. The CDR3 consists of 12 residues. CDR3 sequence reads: CASSDRLNQQYF. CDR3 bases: TGTGCCAGCAGCGATCGTTTGAATCAGCAGTACTTC.

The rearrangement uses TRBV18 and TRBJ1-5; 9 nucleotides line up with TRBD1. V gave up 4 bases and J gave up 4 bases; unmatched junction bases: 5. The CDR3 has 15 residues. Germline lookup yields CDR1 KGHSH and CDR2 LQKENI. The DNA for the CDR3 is TGTGCCAGCTCACTCGAGACAGGGGGAAATCAGCCCCAGCATTTT. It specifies CASSLETGGNQPQHF. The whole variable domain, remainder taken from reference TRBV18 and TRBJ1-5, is NAGVMQNPRHLVRRRGQEARLRCSPMKGHSHVYWYRQLPEEGLKFMVYLQKENIIDESGMPKERFSAEFPKEGPSILRIQQVVRGDSAAYFCASSLETGGNQPQHFGDGTRLSIL.

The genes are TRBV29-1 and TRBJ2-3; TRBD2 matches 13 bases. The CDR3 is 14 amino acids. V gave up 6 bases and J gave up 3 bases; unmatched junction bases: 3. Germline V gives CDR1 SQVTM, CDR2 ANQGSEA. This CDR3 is CSVTSGGATDTQYF. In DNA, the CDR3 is TGCAGCGTCACTAGCGGGGGGGCTACAGATACGCAGTATTTT.

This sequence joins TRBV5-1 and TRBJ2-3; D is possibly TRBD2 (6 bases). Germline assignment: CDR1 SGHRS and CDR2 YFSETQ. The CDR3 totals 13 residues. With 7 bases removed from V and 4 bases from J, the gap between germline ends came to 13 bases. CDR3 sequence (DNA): TGCGCCAGCCGGATAGCGGAGCCAGATACGCAGTATTTT. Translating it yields CASRIAEPDTQYF. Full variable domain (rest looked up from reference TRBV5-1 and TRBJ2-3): KAGVTQTPRYLIKTRGQQVTLSCSPISGHRSVSWYQQTPGQGLQFLFEYFSETQRNKGNFPGRFSGRQFSNSRSEMNVSTLELGDSALYLCASRIAEPDTQYFGPGTRLTVL.

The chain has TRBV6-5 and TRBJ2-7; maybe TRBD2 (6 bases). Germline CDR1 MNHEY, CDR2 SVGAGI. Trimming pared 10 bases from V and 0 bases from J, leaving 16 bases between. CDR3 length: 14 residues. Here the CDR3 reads CATRTGTDSYEQYF. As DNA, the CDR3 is TGTGCCACTCGTACTGGGACTGACTCCTACGAGCAGTACTTC.

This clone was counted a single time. The CDR3 loop is CASSPGQGNYGYTF. The CDR3 nucleotides are TGTGCCAGCAGTCCCGGACAGGGGAACTATGGCTACACCTTC. The V and J genes are TRBV7-2 and TRBJ1-2; 9 bases agree with TRBD1. This CDR3 comprises 14 residues. Germline trimming cut 6 bases from V and 2 bases from J; bases unmatched to any gene: 4. From germline, CDR1 is SGHTA and CDR2 FQGNSA.

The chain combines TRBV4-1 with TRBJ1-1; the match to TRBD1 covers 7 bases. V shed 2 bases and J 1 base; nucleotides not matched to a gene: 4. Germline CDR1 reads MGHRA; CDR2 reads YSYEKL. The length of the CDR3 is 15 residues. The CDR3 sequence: CASSQPGTENTEAFF. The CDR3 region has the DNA TGCGCCAGCAGCCAACCTGGGACAGAGAACACTGAAGCTTTCTTT.

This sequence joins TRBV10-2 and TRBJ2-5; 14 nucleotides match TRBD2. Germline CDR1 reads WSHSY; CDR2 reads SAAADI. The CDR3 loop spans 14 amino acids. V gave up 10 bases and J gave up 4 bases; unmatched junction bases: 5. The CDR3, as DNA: TGCGCCATGTCGGGACTAGCGGGAGTAGAGACCCAGTACTTC. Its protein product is CAMSGLAGVETQYF.

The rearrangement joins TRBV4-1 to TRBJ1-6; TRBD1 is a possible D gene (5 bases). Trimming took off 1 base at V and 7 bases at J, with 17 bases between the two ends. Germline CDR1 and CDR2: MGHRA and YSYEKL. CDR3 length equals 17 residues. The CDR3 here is CASSQGAAGTGNSPLHF. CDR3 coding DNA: TGCGCCAGCAGCCAAGGGGCAGCAGGGACTGGGAATTCACCCCTCCACTTT.